Listed below are T cell receptor beta chains from one sample, sequenced in a study of T cell responses to AZD1222 COVID-19 vaccine. Method: immunoSEQ multiplex PCR; TCRdb's copy keeps in-frame clones and lacks some. The data show 90,000 to 120,000 clones, with about 85% seen just once and under 3% held by the top ten. This specimen consisted of peripheral blood, obtained 28 days after the second AZD1222 dose. These receptors all come from an adult who received the AZD1222 COVID-19 vaccine. The CDR3 runs from the conserved cysteine through the conserved F or W. The order of the fields is CDR3 protein, CDR3 DNA, V gene, clone size, J gene, D gene. The D gene is left open where the match is weak. A row's size may be missing; if present it is once, few, many or a size class.

CDR3 protein: CASSEAVLRDTIYF
CDR3 DNA: TGTGCCAGCAGTGAAGCGGTCCTGAGGGACACCATATATTTT
V gene: TRBV6-1
clone size: .
J gene: TRBJ1-3
D gene: .

CDR3 protein: CASSPLYRANEKLFF
CDR3 DNA: TGTGCCAGCAGTCCCCTTTACCGAGCTAATGAAAAACTGTTTTTT
V gene: TRBV6-5
clone size: .
J gene: TRBJ1-4
D gene: .

CDR3 protein: CAWSTGLAGALSTGELFF
CDR3 DNA: TGTGCCTGGAGTACGGGACTAGCGGGAGCCCTTAGCACCGGGGAGCTGTTTTTT
V gene: TRBV30
clone size: .
J gene: TRBJ2-2
D gene: TRBD2

CDR3 protein: CASSSGGAVTEAFF
CDR3 DNA: TGTGCCAGCAGTTCGGGGGGCGCGGTCACTGAAGCTTTCTTT
V gene: TRBV2
clone size: few
J gene: TRBJ1-1
D gene: .

CDR3 protein: CASSPPGAQGYTF
CDR3 DNA: TGTGCCAGCAGTCCCCCGGGGGCGCAAGGCTACACCTTC
V gene: TRBV12-3/TRBV12-4
clone size: .
J gene: TRBJ1-2
D gene: .

CDR3 protein: CSASLLTQYF
CDR3 DNA: TGCAGTGCTAGCCTGCTTACGCAGTATTTT
V gene: TRBV20-1
clone size: .
J gene: TRBJ2-3
D gene: .

CDR3 protein: CASLGMNTEAFF
CDR3 DNA: TGTGCCAGCCTGGGGATGAACACTGAAGCTTTCTTT
V gene: TRBV27
clone size: .
J gene: TRBJ1-1
D gene: .

CDR3 protein: CASSRSGQNNQPQHF
CDR3 DNA: TGCGCCAGCAGCCGTTCGGGGCAAAACAATCAGCCCCAGCATTTT
V gene: TRBV4-3
clone size: once
J gene: TRBJ1-5
D gene: .

CDR3 protein: CASSQEHSSYEQYF
CDR3 DNA: TGTGCCAGCAGCCAAGAGCACAGTTCCTACGAGCAGTACTTC
V gene: TRBV6-5
clone size: .
J gene: TRBJ2-7
D gene: .

CDR3 protein: CASSSTPDMEEGYTF
CDR3 DNA: TGTGCCAGCAGTTCGACCCCCGACATGGAAGAGGGCTACACCTTC
V gene: TRBV28
clone size: .
J gene: TRBJ1-2
D gene: .

CDR3 protein: CASSESTGELFF
CDR3 DNA: TGCGCCAGCAGTGAGTCGACAGGGGAGCTGTTTTTT
V gene: TRBV10-2
clone size: .
J gene: TRBJ2-2
D gene: .

CDR3 protein: CASSTTSGRYNEQFF
CDR3 DNA: TGTGCCAGCAGTACGACTAGCGGGCGCTACAATGAGCAGTTCTTC
V gene: TRBV27
clone size: .
J gene: TRBJ2-1
D gene: TRBD2

CDR3 protein: CASSYSGASYGYTF
CDR3 DNA: TGTGCCAGCAGTTACTCGGGGGCTAGCTATGGCTACACCTTC
V gene: TRBV6-5
clone size: .
J gene: TRBJ1-2
D gene: .

CDR3 protein: CASTAPIASFSPQPQHF
CDR3 DNA: TGTGCCAGCACCGCCCCGATAGCCTCCTTCTCCCCTCAGCCCCAGCATTTT
V gene: TRBV28
clone size: once
J gene: TRBJ1-5
D gene: .

CDR3 protein: CASSLPGRANEKLFF
CDR3 DNA: TGTGCCAGCAGTTTACCGGGACGAGCTAATGAAAAACTGTTTTTT
V gene: TRBV6-7
clone size: .
J gene: TRBJ1-4
D gene: .

CDR3 protein: CASSWLESGSYEQYF
CDR3 DNA: TGTGCCAGCAGTTGGCTAGAGAGCGGGAGCTACGAGCAGTACTTC
V gene: TRBV28
clone size: .
J gene: TRBJ2-7
D gene: TRBD2

CDR3 protein: CASSLSAGVRYEQYF
CDR3 DNA: TGTGCCAGCAGCTTATCGGCAGGGGTAAGGTACGAGCAGTACTTC
V gene: TRBV11-3
clone size: .
J gene: TRBJ2-7
D gene: .